The 3 T cell receptor beta chains reported below all come from one sample, sequenced in a study of beta chain features in type 1 diabetes. Study outcomes and limitations: All four CD4+ subsets of Type 1 diabetes patients contained TCRB CDR3s that were moderately but significantly shorter.

Their antigens remain unidentified. Every isolated RNA sample was fully reverse transcribed, so sequencing captured expressed TCRB transcripts. Measured with immunoSEQ multiplex PCR; TCRdb has only the in-frame clones, and not every one. Of hundreds of thousands of clones listed, 15% are singletons. Sequenced: naive CD4+ T cells from blood. Receptors were obtained from a man younger than 35 with type 1 diabetes.

This clone was observed a handful of times. This chain uses TRBV15 with TRBJ2-1; 9 positions agree with TRBD2. The CDR3 length is 15 residues. Germline assignment: CDR1 LNHNV and CDR2 YYDKDF (reference sequence). V lost 1 base, J lost 4 bases, and 2 bases stayed unmatched. CDR3 nucleotide sequence: TGTGCCACCAGCAGAGTGGGACTAGCATACAATGAGCAGTTCTTC. Its protein is CATSRVGLAYNEQFF.

This clone was counted only a few times. The chain links TRBV30 to TRBJ1-2; 9 bases align to TRBD1. Trimming at V came to 4 bases and at J to 8 bases, leaving 11 bases not matched to a gene. The CDR3 spans 14 residues. Germline V lookup: CDR1 GTSNPN, CDR2 SVGIG (reference sequence). CDR3 loop: CAWIGTGIARGYTF. The CDR3, as DNA: TGTGCCTGGATTGGGACAGGGATTGCTCGAGGCTACACCTTC.

The rearrangement joins TRBV2 to TRBJ1-3; D possibly corresponds to TRBD1 (6 bases). V was clipped by 6 bases and J by 0 bases, with 18 bases between them. Germline CDR1 SNHLY, CDR2 FYNNEI. The CDR3 consists of 17 residues. The CDR3 is CASSLIYRDHSGNTIYF. The DNA for the CDR3 is TGTGCCAGCAGCCTAATCTACAGGGATCACTCTGGAAACACCATATATTTT.